This T cell receptor beta chain was recorded in a study of identical twins. Germline-derived CDR1 and CDR2 are MGHRA and YSYEKL. CDR3 length: 14 amino acids. V was trimmed by 0 bases and J by 1 base, leaving 6 bases between them. This clonotype came up a few times. TCRdb ran MiXCR on the 5' RACE reads and lists one entry per CDR3 protein. Among 230,000 or so distinct CDR3 sequences listed, 6.5% to 9.5% were seen once. These data also featured in a second study, about yellow fever vaccine responses in identical twins.

This clonotype was sampled from a woman aged 18-30 years in good health. The chain has TRBV4-1 and TRBJ2-5; no reliable D call. Sequencing input: CD8+ T cells sorted from blood. CDR3 sequence: CASSQEVAQETQYF. The CDR3 DNA follows: TGCGCCAGCAGCCAAGAAGTCGCCCAAGAGACCCAGTACTTC.